This T cell receptor beta chain was captured in a study of blood T cells in healthy people across ages. Deletions cut 0 bases from V and 4 bases from J, with 9 bases between. CDR1 is SGHTA, CDR2 FQGTGA, per germline. The CDR3 spans 14 residues. A note on this clonotype: What it recognizes is unknown.

Notes on the study in general: Estimated diversity, derived from one million T cells, was regarded as an underestimate. Since the PBMCs were unsorted, naive and antigen-experienced cells could not be conclusively compared.

PCR was performed a second time for about 7 to 11 cycles using a sample-barcoded 5' primer and a J-beta primer mix. MiXCR, run by TCRdb on the 5' RACE reads, gives a single entry per CDR3 protein. This sample has about 1.6 million distinct CDR3 sequences; 30% to 35% occur once, and the top ten carry over 9%. The chain combines TRBV7-3 with TRBJ1-2; TRBD1 is a possible D gene (6 bases). This clonotype was obtained from a young woman in good health. Sequenced sample: blood. CDR3 residues: CASSLTGQSYGYTF. The CDR3 nucleotides read TGTGCCAGCAGCTTAACAGGACAGTCCTATGGCTACACCTTC.